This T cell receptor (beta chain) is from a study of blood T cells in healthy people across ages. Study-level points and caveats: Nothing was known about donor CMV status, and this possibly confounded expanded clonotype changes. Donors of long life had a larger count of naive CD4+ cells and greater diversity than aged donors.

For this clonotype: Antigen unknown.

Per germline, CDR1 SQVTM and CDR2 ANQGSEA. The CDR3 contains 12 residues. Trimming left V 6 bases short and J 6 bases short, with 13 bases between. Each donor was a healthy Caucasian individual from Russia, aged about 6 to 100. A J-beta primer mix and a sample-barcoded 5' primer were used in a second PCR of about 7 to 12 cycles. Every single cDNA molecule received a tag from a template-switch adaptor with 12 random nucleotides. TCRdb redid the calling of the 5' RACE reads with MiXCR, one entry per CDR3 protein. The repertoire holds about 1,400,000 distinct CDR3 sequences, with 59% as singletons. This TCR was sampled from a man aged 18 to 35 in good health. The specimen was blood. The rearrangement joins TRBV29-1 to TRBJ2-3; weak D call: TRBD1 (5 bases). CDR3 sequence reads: CSVPQGGDTQYF. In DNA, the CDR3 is TGCAGCGTGCCCCAGGGTGGGGATACGCAGTATTTT.